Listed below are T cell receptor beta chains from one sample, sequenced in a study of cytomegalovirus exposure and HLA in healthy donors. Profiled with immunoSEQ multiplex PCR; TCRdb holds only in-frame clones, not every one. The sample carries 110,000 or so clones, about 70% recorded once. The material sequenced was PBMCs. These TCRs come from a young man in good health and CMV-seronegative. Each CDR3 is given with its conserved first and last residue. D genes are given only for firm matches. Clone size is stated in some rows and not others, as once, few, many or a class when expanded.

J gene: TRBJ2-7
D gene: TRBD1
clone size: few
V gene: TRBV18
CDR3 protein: CASSPPARGEQYF
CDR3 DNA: TGTGCCAGCTCACCACCGGCCAGGGGGGAGCAGTACTTC

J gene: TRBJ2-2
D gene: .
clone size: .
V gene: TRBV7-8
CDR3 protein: CASSRLQQGTGELFF
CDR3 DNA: TGTGCCAGCAGCCGTTTACAACAGGGTACCGGGGAGCTGTTTTTT

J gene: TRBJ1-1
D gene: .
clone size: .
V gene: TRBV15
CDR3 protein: CATSVGIRSPREAFF
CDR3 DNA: TGTGCCACTTCAGTCGGGATCCGGTCCCCAAGGGAAGCTTTCTTT

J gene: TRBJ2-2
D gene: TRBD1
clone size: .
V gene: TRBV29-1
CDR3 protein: CSVLGQANTGELFF
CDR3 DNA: TGCAGCGTGTTAGGACAGGCCAACACCGGGGAGCTGTTTTTT

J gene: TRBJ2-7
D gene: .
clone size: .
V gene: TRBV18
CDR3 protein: CASSPITVNYEQYF
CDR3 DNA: TGTGCCAGCTCACCCATCACGGTGAACTACGAGCAGTACTTC

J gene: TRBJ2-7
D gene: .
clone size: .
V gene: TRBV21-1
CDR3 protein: CASSGQGALYEQYF
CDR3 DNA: TGTGCCAGCTCGGGACAGGGGGCCCTCTACGAGCAGTACTTC

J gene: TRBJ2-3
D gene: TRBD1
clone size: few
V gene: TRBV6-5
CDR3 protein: CASTPGTASTDTQYF
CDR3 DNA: TGTGCCAGCACCCCCGGGACAGCTAGCACAGATACGCAGTATTTT

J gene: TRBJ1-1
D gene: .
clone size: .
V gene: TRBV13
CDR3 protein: CASSSGRNTEAFF
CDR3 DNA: TGTGCCAGCAGCTCAGGGAGGAACACTGAAGCTTTCTTT

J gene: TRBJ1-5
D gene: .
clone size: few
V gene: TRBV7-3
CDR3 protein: CASSLQGNQPQHF
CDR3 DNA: TGTGCCAGCAGCTTGCAGGGAAATCAGCCCCAGCATTTT

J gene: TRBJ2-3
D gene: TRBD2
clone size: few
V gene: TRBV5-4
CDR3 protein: CASSHLAGADDTQYF
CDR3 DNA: TGTGCCAGCAGCCACCTAGCGGGAGCCGACGATACGCAGTATTTT

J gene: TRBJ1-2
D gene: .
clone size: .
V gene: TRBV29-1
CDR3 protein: CSGLMGFGSGYTF
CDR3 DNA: TGCAGCGGTCTAATGGGCTTCGGTTCTGGCTACACCTTC

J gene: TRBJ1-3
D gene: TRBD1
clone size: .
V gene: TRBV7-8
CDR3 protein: CASSFGQENTIYF
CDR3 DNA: TGTGCCAGCAGCTTCGGACAGGAAAACACCATATATTTT

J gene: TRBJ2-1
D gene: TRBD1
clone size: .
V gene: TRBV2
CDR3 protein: CASSELGQGGNEQFF
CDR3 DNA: TGTGCCAGCAGTGAATTGGGACAGGGAGGAAATGAGCAGTTCTTC

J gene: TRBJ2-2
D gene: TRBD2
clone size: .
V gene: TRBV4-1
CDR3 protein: CASSRTIETSGSGTGELFF
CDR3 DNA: TGCGCCAGCAGCCGGACAATAGAGACTAGCGGGAGCGGGACCGGGGAGCTGTTTTTT

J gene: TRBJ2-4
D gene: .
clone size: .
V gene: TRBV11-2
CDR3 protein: CASSLDLGDFTKNIQYF
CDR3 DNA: TGTGCCAGCAGCTTAGACCTCGGGGATTTCACCAAAAACATTCAGTACTTC

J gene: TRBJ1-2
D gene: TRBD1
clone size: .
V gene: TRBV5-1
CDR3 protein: CASSRGDRDGYTF
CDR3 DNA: TGCGCCAGCAGCCGAGGCGACAGGGATGGCTACACCTTC

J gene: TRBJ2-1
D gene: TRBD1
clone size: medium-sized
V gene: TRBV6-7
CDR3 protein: CASSGQGMYNEQFF
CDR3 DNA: TGTGCCAGCAGCGGACAGGGGATGTACAATGAGCAGTTCTTC

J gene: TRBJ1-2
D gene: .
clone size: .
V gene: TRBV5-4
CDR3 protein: CASSLAGIPYGYTF
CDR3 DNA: TGTGCCAGCAGCTTGGCGGGGATACCCTATGGCTACACCTTC

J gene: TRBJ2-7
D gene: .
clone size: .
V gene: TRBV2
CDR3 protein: CASRTVPGLIYEQYF
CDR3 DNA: TGTGCCAGCAGGACTGTACCGGGACTTATCTACGAGCAGTACTTC

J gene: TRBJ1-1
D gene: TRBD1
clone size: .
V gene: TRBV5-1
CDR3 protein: CASSPGTGTSEAFF
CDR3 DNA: TGCGCCAGCAGTCCCGGGACAGGTACTTCTGAAGCTTTCTTT

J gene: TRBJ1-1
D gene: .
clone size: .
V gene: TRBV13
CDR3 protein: CASSLDGQRNTEAFF
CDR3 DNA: TGTGCCAGCAGCTTAGACGGACAGAGGAACACTGAAGCTTTCTTT

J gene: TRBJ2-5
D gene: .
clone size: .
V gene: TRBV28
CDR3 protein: CASSFSLQIQETQYF
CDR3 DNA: TGTGCCAGCAGTTTTTCTTTACAGATCCAAGAGACCCAGTACTTC

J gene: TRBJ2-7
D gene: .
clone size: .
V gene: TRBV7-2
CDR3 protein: CASRPDRFTYEQYF
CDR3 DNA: TGTGCCAGCAGGCCCGACAGGTTTACCTACGAGCAGTACTTC

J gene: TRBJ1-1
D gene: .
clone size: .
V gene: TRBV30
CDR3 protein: CAWSVLGGPNTEAFF
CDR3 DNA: TGTGCCTGGAGTGTACTGGGGGGGCCGAACACTGAAGCTTTCTTT

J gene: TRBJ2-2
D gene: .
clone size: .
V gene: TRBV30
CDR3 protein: CAWSQDTLNTGELFF
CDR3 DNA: TGTGCCTGGAGCCAAGACACTCTGAACACCGGGGAGCTGTTTTTT

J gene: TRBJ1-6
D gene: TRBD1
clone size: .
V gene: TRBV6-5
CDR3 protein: CASSYSFRGRSPLHF
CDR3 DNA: TGTGCCAGCAGTTACTCGTTCAGGGGGAGATCACCCCTCCACTTT

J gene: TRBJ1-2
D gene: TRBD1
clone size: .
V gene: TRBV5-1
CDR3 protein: CASSTWTGGSGYTF
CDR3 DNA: TGCGCCAGCAGCACCTGGACAGGGGGAAGTGGCTACACCTTC

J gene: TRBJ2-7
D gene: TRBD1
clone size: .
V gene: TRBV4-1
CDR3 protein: CASSQEGTGRTEQYF
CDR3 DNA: TGCGCCAGCAGCCAAGAAGGGACAGGGCGGACCGAGCAGTACTTC

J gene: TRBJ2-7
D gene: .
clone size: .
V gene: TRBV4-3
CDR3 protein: CASSQERGDSYEQYF
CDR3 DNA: TGCGCCAGCAGCCAAGAACGGGGAGACTCCTACGAGCAGTACTTC

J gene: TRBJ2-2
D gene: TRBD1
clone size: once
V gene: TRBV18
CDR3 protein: CASSPTGTGNTGELFF
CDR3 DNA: TGTGCCAGCTCACCAACCGGGACAGGGAACACCGGGGAGCTGTTTTTT

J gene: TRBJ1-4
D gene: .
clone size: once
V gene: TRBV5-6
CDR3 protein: CASSLASSEKLFF
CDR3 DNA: TGTGCCAGCAGCTTGGCGTCGAGCGAAAAACTGTTTTTT

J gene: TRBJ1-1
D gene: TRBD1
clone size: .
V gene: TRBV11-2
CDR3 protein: CASSRDRGTEAFF
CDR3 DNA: TGTGCCAGCAGCCGGGACAGGGGTACTGAAGCTTTCTTT

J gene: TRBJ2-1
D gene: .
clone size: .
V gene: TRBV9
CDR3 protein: CASSPHTGSYNEQFF
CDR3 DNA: TGTGCCAGCAGCCCCCATACCGGTTCCTACAATGAGCAGTTCTTC

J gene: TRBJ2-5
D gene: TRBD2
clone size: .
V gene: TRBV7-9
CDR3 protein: CASGPSGAETQYF
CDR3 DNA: TGTGCCAGCGGCCCTAGCGGGGCAGAGACCCAGTACTTC

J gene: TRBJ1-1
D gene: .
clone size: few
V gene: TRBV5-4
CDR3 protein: CASSLRGTEAFF
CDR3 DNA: TGTGCCAGCAGCTTGCGGGGCACTGAAGCTTTCTTT

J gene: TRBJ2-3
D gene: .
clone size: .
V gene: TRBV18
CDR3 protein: CASSPFGQTTDTQYF
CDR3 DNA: TGTGCCAGCTCACCATTCGGACAAACCACAGATACGCAGTATTTT

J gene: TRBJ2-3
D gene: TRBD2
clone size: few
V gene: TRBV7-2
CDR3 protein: CASSRTSGATDTQYF
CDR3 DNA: TGTGCCAGCAGCCGGACTAGCGGGGCCACAGATACGCAGTATTTT

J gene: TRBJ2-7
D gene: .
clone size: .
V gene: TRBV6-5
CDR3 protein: CASSYSMRGYEQYF
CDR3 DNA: TGTGCCAGCAGTTACTCGATGCGAGGGTACGAGCAGTACTTC

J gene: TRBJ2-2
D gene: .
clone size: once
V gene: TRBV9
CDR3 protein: CASSVMNSGTGELFF
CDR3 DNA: TGTGCCAGCAGCGTAATGAATTCGGGCACCGGGGAGCTGTTTTTT

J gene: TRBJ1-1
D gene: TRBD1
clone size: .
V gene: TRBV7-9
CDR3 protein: CASSTGQGEAFF
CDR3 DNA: TGTGCCAGCAGCACGGGACAGGGAGAAGCTTTCTTT

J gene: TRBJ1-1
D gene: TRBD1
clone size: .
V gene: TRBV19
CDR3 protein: CASSMGRGQLAEAFF
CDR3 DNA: TGTGCCAGTAGTATGGGCAGGGGGCAACTAGCTGAAGCTTTCTTT

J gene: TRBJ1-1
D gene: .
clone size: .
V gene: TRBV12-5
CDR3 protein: CASGSDRTGTEAFF
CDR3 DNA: TGTGCTAGTGGTTCAGACAGAACGGGCACTGAAGCTTTCTTT

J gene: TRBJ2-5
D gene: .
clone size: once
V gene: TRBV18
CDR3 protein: CASSRDTQETQYF
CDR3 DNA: TGTGCCAGCTCTCGGGACACACAAGAGACCCAGTACTTC